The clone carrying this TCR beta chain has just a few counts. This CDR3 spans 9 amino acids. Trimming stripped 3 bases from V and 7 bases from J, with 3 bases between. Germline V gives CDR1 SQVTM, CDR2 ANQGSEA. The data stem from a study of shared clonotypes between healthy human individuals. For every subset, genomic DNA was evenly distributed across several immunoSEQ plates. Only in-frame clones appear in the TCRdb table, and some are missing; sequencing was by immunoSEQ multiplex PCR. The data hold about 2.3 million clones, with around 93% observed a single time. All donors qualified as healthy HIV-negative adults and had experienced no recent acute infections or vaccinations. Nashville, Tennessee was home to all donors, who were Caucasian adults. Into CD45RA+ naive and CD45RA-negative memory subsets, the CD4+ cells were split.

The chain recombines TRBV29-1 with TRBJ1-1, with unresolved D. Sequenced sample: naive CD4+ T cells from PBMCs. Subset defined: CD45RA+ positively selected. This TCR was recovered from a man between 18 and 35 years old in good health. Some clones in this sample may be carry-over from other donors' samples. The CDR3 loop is CSVDNEAFF. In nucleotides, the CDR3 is TGCAGCGTTGATAATGAAGCTTTCTTT.